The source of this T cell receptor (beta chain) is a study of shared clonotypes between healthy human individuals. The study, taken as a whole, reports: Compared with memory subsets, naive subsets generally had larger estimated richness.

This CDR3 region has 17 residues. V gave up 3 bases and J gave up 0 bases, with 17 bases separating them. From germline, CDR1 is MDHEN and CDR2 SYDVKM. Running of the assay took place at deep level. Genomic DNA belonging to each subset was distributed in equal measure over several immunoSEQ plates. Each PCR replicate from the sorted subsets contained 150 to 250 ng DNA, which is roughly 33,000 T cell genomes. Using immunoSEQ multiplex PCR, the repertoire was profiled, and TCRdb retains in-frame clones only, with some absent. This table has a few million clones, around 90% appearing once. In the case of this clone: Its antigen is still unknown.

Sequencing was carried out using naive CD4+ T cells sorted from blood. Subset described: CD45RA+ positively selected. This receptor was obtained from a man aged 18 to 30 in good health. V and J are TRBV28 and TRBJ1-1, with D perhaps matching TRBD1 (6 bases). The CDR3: CASSFPLQGPVNTEAFF. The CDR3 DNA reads TGTGCCAGCAGTTTCCCCTTACAGGGTCCCGTGAACACTGAAGCTTTCTTT.